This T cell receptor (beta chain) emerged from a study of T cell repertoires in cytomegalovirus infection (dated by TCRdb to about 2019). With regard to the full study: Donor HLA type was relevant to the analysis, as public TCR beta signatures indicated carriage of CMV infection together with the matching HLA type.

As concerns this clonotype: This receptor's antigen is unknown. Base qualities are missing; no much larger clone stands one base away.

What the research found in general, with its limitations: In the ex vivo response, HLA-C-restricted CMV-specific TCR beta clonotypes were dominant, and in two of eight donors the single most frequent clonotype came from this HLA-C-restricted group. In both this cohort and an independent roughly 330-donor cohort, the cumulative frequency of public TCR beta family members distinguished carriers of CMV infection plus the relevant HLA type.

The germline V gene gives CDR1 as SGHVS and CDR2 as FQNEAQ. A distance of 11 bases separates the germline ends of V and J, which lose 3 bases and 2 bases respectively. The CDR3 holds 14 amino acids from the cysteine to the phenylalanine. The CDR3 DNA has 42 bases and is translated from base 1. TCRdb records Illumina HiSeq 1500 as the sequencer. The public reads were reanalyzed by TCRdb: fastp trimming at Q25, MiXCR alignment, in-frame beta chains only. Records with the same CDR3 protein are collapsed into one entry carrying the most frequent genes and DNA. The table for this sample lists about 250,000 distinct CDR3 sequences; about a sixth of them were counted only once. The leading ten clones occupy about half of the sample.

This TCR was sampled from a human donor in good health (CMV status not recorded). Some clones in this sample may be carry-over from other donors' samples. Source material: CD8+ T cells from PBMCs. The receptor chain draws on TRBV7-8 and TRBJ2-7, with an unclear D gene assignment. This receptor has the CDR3 CASSLENGPYEQYF. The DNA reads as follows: TGTGCCAGCAGCTTGGAAAACGGGCCCTACGAGCAGTACTTC.